What follows are 4 T cell receptor beta chains derived from one specimen sequenced in a study of identical twins. TCRdb itself ran the 5' RACE reads through MiXCR, one entry per CDR3 protein. Found here are 500,000 to 600,000 distinct CDR3 sequences, 20% to 25% of them singletons; the top ten hold roughly 0.91%. This sample also belongs to another study, concerning T cells expressing NK-cell markers.

The sample comprised CD4+ T cells sorted from blood. These receptors all come from a young woman in good health.

This clonotype was picked up a small number of times. One junction end disagrees with the germline gene, perhaps due to a read error. The gene calls are TRBV20-1 and TRBJ2-1, with 11 bases that match TRBD1. The germline CDR1 and CDR2 sequences are DFQATT and SNEGSKA (reference sequence). This CDR3 spans 15 amino acids. As DNA, the CDR3 is TGTCACCCGCTATATCCGGGACAGGGGGAGGATGAGCAGTTCTTC. Translated: CHPLYPGQGEDEQFF.

The rearrangement links TRBV27 to TRBJ1-1; D ambiguous. CDR3 length equals 11 residues. Trimming left V 5 bases short and J 11 bases short, with 12 bases between. Germline CDR1 is MNHEY and CDR2 is SMNVEV (reference sequence). CDR3: CASSDRRVAFF. For the CDR3, the DNA is TGTGCCAGCAGTGATCGAAGAGTGGCTTTCTTT.

CDR3 in amino acids: CASSSPRVAGATDTQYF. CDR3 nucleotide sequence: TGTGCCAGCAGCTCCCCAAGGGTAGCGGGAGCGACAGATACGCAGTATTTT. V is TRBV7-9 and J is TRBJ2-3; 9 nucleotides match TRBD2. This CDR3 contains 17 residues. Trimming removed 4 bases from V and 3 bases from J; junction bases left unmatched: 11. Germline loops: CDR1 SEHNR, CDR2 FQNEAQ (reference sequence).

V usage is TRBV20-1 and J usage is TRBJ2-1, with 13 bases matching TRBD2. The CDR3 is 15 residues long. In germline, CDR1 is DFQATT, CDR2 SNEGSKA (reference sequence). Trimming cost V 0 bases and J 10 bases; bases outside gene matches: 6. The CDR3 loop reads CSARDKTSGRPEQFF. CDR3 coding DNA: TGCAGTGCTAGAGATAAGACTAGCGGGAGGCCCGAGCAGTTCTTC.